The clone carrying this T cell receptor (beta chain) showed up just a few times. Antigen unknown. These data are taken from a study of shared clonotypes between healthy human individuals. Sorted-subset replicate PCR reactions contained roughly 210 ng DNA, corresponding to about 30,000 T cell genomes. TCRdb's table, derived via immunoSEQ multiplex PCR, lists solely in-frame clones and lacks some. The data show 190,000 or so clones, 66% seen once. Germline V gene data show CDR1 as MNHNS and CDR2 as SASEGT. Trimming removed 7 bases at V and 1 base at J, with 13 bases between. The CDR3 has 14 residues. Whole-study findings and limits: Shared across several donors were around 5% of the naive CD4 clonotypes. Few donors restricted represented genetic and exposure-history diversity.

The V and J genes are TRBV6-1 and TRBJ1-2, with D possibly being TRBD1 (5 bases). This TCR was sampled from a man aged 25-40 years in good health. The sequenced sample was memory CD4+ T cells sorted from blood. Subset described: CD45RA-negative fraction. CDR3 in DNA: TGTGCCAGCAACGGGGGAGACGGTAACTATGGCTACACCTTC. The encoded protein is CASNGGDGNYGYTF.